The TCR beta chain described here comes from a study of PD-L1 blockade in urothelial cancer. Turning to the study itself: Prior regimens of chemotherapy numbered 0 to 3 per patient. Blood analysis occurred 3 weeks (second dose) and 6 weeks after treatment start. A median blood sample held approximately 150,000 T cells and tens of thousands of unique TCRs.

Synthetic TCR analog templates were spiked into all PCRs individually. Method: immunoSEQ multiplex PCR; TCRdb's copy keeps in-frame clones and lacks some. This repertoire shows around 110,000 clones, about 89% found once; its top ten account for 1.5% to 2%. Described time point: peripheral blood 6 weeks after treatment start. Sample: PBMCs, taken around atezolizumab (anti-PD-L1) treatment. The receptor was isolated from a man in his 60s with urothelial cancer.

The CDR3 sequence: CASSHRTQSLGGGSYEQYF. The CDR3 nucleotides read TGTGCCAGCAGCCACCGAACACAATCCCTAGGGGGGGGCTCCTACGAGCAGTACTTC. The rearrangement joins TRBV14 to TRBJ2-7; possible D gene TRBD2, 7 bases. V lost 3 bases to trimming and J lost 0 bases, with 24 bases between them. This CDR3 is 19 amino acids long. Germline V gene lookup returns CDR1 SGHDN and CDR2 FVKESK.